This paragraph covers one T cell receptor (beta chain) sequence. No antigen is known for it. CDR3 length: 18 residues. Deletions cut 0 bases from V and 0 bases from J, with 16 bases between. The germline V gene encodes CDR1 SGHTS and CDR2 YDEGEE. The data derive from a study of T cell responses to AZD1222 COVID-19 vaccine. Using immunoSEQ multiplex PCR, the repertoire was profiled, and TCRdb retains in-frame clones only, with some absent. Here the sample spans about 140,000 clones, 85% to 95% being singletons. Study-wide results and caveats: Only after the peak T cell response were repertoires sampled.

The source material was peripheral blood, sampled after recovery from COVID-19. The source is an adult who had recovered from COVID-19. The chain couples TRBV5-8 to TRBJ2-1, with D possibly TRBD1 on 6 matching bases. This chain's CDR3 is CASSLGFRGWSSYNEQFF. CDR3 in DNA: TGTGCCAGCAGCTTGGGATTCAGGGGCTGGAGCTCCTACAATGAGCAGTTCTTC.